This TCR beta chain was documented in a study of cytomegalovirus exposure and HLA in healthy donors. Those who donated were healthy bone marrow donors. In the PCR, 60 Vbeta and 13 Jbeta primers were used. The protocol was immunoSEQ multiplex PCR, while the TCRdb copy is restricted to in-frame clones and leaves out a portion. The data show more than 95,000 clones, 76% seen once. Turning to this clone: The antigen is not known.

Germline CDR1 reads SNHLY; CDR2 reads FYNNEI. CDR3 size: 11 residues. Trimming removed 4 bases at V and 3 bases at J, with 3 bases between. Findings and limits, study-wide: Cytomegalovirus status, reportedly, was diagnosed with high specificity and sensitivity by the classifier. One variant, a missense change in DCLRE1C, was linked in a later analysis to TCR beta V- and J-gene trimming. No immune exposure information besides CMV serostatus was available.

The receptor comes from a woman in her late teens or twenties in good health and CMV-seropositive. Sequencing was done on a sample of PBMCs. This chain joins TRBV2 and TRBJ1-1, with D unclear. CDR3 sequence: CASSGDTEAFF. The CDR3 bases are TGTGCCAGCAGTGGAGACACTGAAGCTTTCTTT.